The 22 T cell receptor beta chains below come from one sample, sequenced in a study of blood T cell repertoires in COVID-19. The table came from immunoSEQ multiplex PCR; TCRdb's copy has only in-frame clones and leaves some out. The table lists some 300,000 clones, roughly nine tenths of them singletons, with about 1.8% in the top ten. The sequenced sample consisted of PBMCs or T cells enriched from blood (not recorded which). All receptors come from a woman aged 40 to 50 who had recovered from COVID-19.

V usage is TRBV30 and J usage is TRBJ2-6; no firm D call. This CDR3 region has 16 residues. The germline V gene has CDR1 GTSNPN and CDR2 SVGIG (reference sequence). The CDR3 DNA sequence: TGTGTCGGCATACCCCCTGGGCCCTCTGGGGCCAACGTCCTGACTTTC. Its protein product is CVGIPPGPSGANVLTF.

The V and J genes are TRBV5-4 and TRBJ2-2; 8 bases are a match to TRBD1. The CDR3 covers 18 residues. The J segment lost 7 bases and the V segment lost 3 bases, leaving 17 bases of the junction unmatched. Per the germline V gene, CDR1 is SGHNT and CDR2 is YYREEE (reference sequence). Written as DNA, the CDR3 is TGTGCCAGCAGCTCTAAGGGGGTCCAGGGGGCGCTTGGCGGGGAGCTGTTTTTT. Protein: CASSSKGVQGALGGELFF.

The V call is TRBV5-1, the J call TRBJ1-2, with 7 bases fitting TRBD1. Germline trimming cut 4 bases from V and 3 bases from J; bases unmatched to any gene: 3. CDR1 SGHRS and CDR2 YFSETQ come from the germline V gene. CDR3 length: 13 residues. The CDR3 sequence is CASSAGTDYGYTF. The CDR3 nucleotides are TGCGCCAGCAGCGCTGGGACAGACTATGGCTACACCTTC.

The chain couples TRBV27 to TRBJ1-6; 7 nucleotides align to TRBD1. The CDR3 totals 15 residues. Germline CDR1 and CDR2: MNHEY and SMNVEV (reference sequence). The J segment lost 10 bases and the V segment lost 3 bases, leaving 9 bases of the junction unmatched. CDR3 nucleotide sequence: TGTGCCAGCAGTTTGGACAGGCTTTCGAGGTCACCCCTCCACTTT. Residues: CASSLDRLSRSPLHF.

The chain has TRBV5-4 and TRBJ1-4; D is perhaps TRBD1 (6 bases). CDR1 SGHNT and CDR2 YYREEE come from the germline V gene (reference sequence). Trimming took 4 bases from V and 4 from J, leaving 14 bases between them. This CDR3 spans 15 amino acids. In nucleotides, the CDR3 is TGTGCCAGCAGCCCGAGTCAGGGGATTAATGAAAAACTGTTTTTT. Protein sequence: CASSPSQGINEKLFF.

The chain uses TRBV7-8 and TRBJ1-1, with D perhaps TRBD1 (6 bases). Germline V CDR1 and CDR2: SGHVS, FQNEAQ. V was pared by 5 bases and J by 1 base, with 17 bases between. The length of the CDR3 is 16 residues. CDR3 loop: CASSLIQGRGNTEAFF. The CDR3 DNA is TGTGCCAGCAGCCTAATTCAGGGGAGGGGGAACACTGAAGCTTTCTTT.

V gene TRBV9 combines with J gene TRBJ1-2; D is uncertain. This CDR3 is 15 amino acids long. Germline V gene data show CDR1 as SGDLS and CDR2 as YYNGEE. The V end lost 0 bases, the J end lost 0 bases, and 9 bases lay between the germline ends. The CDR3 region has the DNA TGTGCCAGCAGCGTAGCCTCCTCCTCTAACTATGGCTACACCTTC. The encoded protein is CASSVASSSNYGYTF. The complete variable domain, with remaining parts taken from reference TRBV9 and TRBJ1-2, reads DSGVTQTPKHLITATGQRVTLRCSPRSGDLSVYWYQQSLDQGLQFLIQYYNGEERAKGNILERFSAQQFPDLHSELNLSSLELGDSALYFCASSVASSSNYGYTFGSGTRLTVV.

The chain combines TRBV9 with TRBJ2-7; a possible D gene is TRBD2 (5 bases). Germline values: CDR1 SGDLS, CDR2 YYNGEE. The CDR3 spans 14 residues. V lost 1 base and J lost 6, with 14 bases in between. The CDR3 DNA follows: TGTGCCAGCAGCGTAAACCCTGGGCGGGCCGAGCAGTACTTC. Its translation: CASSVNPGRAEQYF.

The rearrangement uses TRBV18 and TRBJ1-1, with D uncertain. CDR3 size: 14 residues. V was pared by 0 bases and J by 5 bases, with 10 bases between. Per the germline V gene, CDR1 is KGHSH and CDR2 is LQKENI. The CDR3 here is CASSPPLRGTEAFF. The DNA for the CDR3 is TGTGCCAGCTCACCACCATTGAGAGGGACTGAAGCTTTCTTT.

The rearrangement uses TRBV4-3 and TRBJ2-1, with 7 bases matching TRBD1. V trimming: 2 bases; J trimming: 6 bases; junction bases outside the gene matches: 7. The V gene's germline CDR1 is LGHNA and CDR2 YSLEER. This CDR3 has 15 amino acids. CDR3 sequence reads: CASSQRGLVLNEQFF. CDR3 sequence (DNA): TGCGCCAGCAGCCAAAGGGGGCTCGTACTCAATGAGCAGTTCTTC.

The chain carries TRBV5-4 and TRBJ1-2; no definite D call. Per germline, CDR1 SGHNT and CDR2 YYREEE (reference sequence). V was trimmed by 4 bases and J by 6 bases, leaving 19 bases between them. The CDR3 is 15 residues long. This CDR3 is CASSPRGTGGHGYTF. CDR3 in DNA: TGTGCCAGCAGCCCGAGAGGCACGGGAGGTCATGGCTACACCTTC.

The CDR3, as DNA: TGTGCCAGCTCACCGCAGGGGGCCTTAACTGAAGCTTTCTTT. Protein sequence: CASSPQGALTEAFF. This chain links TRBV18 with TRBJ1-1; 8 nucleotides agree with TRBD1. The germline V gene encodes CDR1 KGHSH and CDR2 LQKENI. V shed 3 bases, J shed 5 bases, and the junction held 5 bases outside the gene matches. This CDR3 is built from 14 residues.

This chain uses TRBV19 with TRBJ2-7; possible D gene TRBD1, 6 bases. The CDR3 totals 15 residues. Per germline, CDR1 LNHDA and CDR2 SQIVND (reference sequence). Trimming pared 2 bases from V and 2 bases from J, leaving 13 bases between. CDR3 residues: CASSINRDTPYEQYF. CDR3 DNA sequence: TGTGCCAGTAGTATAAACCGGGACACCCCCTACGAGCAGTACTTC.

The chain uses TRBV6-4 and TRBJ1-6; 7 positions match TRBD1. V gave up 6 bases and J gave up 6 bases; unmatched junction bases: 8. CDR1 is MRHNA and CDR2 is SNTAGT in the germline V gene. This CDR3 is 15 amino acids long. CDR3 loop: CASSRDRDGNSPLHF. CDR3 DNA sequence: TGTGCCAGCAGCCGAGACAGGGATGGTAATTCACCCCTCCACTTT.

The chain combines TRBV27 with TRBJ1-5, with D uncertain. This CDR3 spans 15 amino acids. V dropped 1 base and J dropped 8 bases, with 15 bases sitting between them. Germline-derived CDR1 and CDR2 are MNHEY and SMNVEV (reference sequence). CDR3 in DNA: TGTGCCAGCAGTTTATTGAATAGCGGTGTTGAGCCCCAGCATTTT. Protein sequence: CASSLLNSGVEPQHF.

This chain joins TRBV5-4 and TRBJ1-2; D is ambiguous. V lost 3 bases and J lost 5, with 11 bases in between. Germline lookup yields CDR1 SGHNT and CDR2 YYREEE (reference sequence). The CDR3 contains 13 residues. In DNA, the CDR3 is TGTGCCAGCAGCTCAGCCCCGGGGTATGGCTACACCTTC. Residues: CASSSAPGYGYTF.

The V gene is TRBV10-3, the J gene TRBJ2-5; TRBD2 matches at 9 bases. The V segment lost 0 bases and the J segment 5 bases; nucleotides outside the gene matches: 7. The CDR3 contains 16 residues. Germline V lookup: CDR1 ENHRY, CDR2 SYGVKD. The CDR3 protein is CAISESASGAGETQYF. CDR3 DNA sequence: TGTGCCATCAGTGAGTCAGCTAGCGGGGCCGGGGAGACCCAGTACTTC.

The V call is TRBV3-1 (or the pseudogene TRBV3-2), the J call TRBJ1-2; a weak D match, TRBD1 (6 bases). This CDR3 contains 14 residues. Per the germline V gene, CDR1 is LGHDT and CDR2 is YNNKEL (reference sequence). Trimming shortened V by 4 bases and J by 7 bases, and 16 bases separated the two germline ends. CDR3 residues: CASSRSGQGSGYTF. The CDR3 DNA reads as TGTGCCAGCAGCCGTTCAGGGCAGGGGTCTGGCTACACCTTC.

As to this clone: One end of the junction fails to match germline, which may point to a read error. This chain joins TRBV2 and TRBJ2-4, with a weak D call TRBD2 (5 bases). This CDR3 spans 14 amino acids. CDR1 and CDR2 (germline): SNHLY, FYNNEI. The CDR3 DNA reads as TGTGCCAGCATCTTCAGCGGAGCCGAAAACATTCAGTACTTC. This sequence encodes CASIFSGAENIQYF.

The V and J genes are TRBV5-4 and TRBJ2-1, with TRBD2 matching over 9 bases. J gave up 10 bases and V 2 bases, and 10 bases lay outside the gene matches. Germline CDR1 reads SGHNT; CDR2 reads YYREEE (reference sequence). This CDR3 is 15 amino acids long. CDR3 DNA sequence: TGTGCCAGCAGCTTAGCGGGAGGCGGGAGAAGGGAGCAGTTCTTC. This sequence encodes CASSLAGGGRREQFF.

This sequence joins TRBV5-1 and TRBJ2-1; the match to TRBD2 covers 15 bases. V was pared by 4 bases and J by 0 bases, with 14 bases of the junction left unmatched. The CDR3 has 21 amino acids. Germline lookup yields CDR1 SGHRS and CDR2 YFSETQ. The CDR3 sequence is CASSPSWTSGRVLSSYNEQFF. The CDR3 region has the DNA TGCGCCAGCAGCCCATCCTGGACTAGCGGGAGGGTCCTCAGCTCCTACAATGAGCAGTTCTTC.

This clone turned up a few times. V usage is TRBV7-9 and J usage is TRBJ1-4; D is undetermined. Trimming removed 3 bases from V and 8 bases from J, with 16 bases in between. The CDR3 has 15 residues. Per the germline V gene, CDR1 is SEHNR and CDR2 is FQNEAQ (reference sequence). The CDR3 region is CASSFFLAGEEKLFF. DNA of the CDR3: TGTGCCAGCAGCTTTTTTTTGGCGGGAGAAGAAAAACTGTTTTTT.